This passage covers 10 T cell receptor beta chains from one sample sequenced in a study of shared clonotypes between healthy human individuals. Produced via immunoSEQ multiplex PCR; TCRdb's table is partial and in-frame only. Here the sample spans roughly 1,800,000 clones, about 95% being singletons. Only CD45RO-negative cells positively selected for CCR7 counted as naive CD8 cells, so terminally differentiated effector memory CD45RA+ cells were excluded. The sequencing sample was made of naive CD8+ T cells sorted from blood. The receptors originated from a young man in good health.

This chain uses TRBV5-8 with TRBJ1-1; D remains ambiguous. The CDR3 sequence is 11 residues long. The V and J ends lost 1 base and 11 bases respectively, with 9 bases between them. Per the germline V gene, CDR1 is SGHTS and CDR2 is YDEGEE. CDR3 in amino acids: CASSLTALAFF. DNA for the CDR3: TGTGCCAGCAGCTTGACGGCGCTGGCTTTCTTT. The variable domain in full, with the rest retrieved from reference TRBV5-8 and TRBJ1-1, is EAGVTQSPTHLIKTRGQQATLRCSPISGHTSVYWYQQALGLGLQFLLWYDEGEERNRGNFPPRFSGRQFPNYSSELNVNALELEDSALYLCASSLTALAFFGQGTRLTVV.

This clone was picked up one time. CDR3 region: CASRSPFDRVNQPQHF. The CDR3 DNA reads TGTGCCAGTAGGAGTCCCTTCGACAGGGTGAATCAGCCCCAGCATTTT. This sequence joins TRBV19 and TRBJ1-5, with TRBD1 identical over 7 bases. J was trimmed by 4 bases and V by 6 bases; bases with no gene match: 12. CDR1 is LNHDA and CDR2 is SQIVND in the germline V gene (reference sequence). The CDR3 contains 16 residues.

For this clone: Distinct nucleotide sequences in the sample also encode this CDR3. This rearrangement joins TRBV5-1 to TRBJ2-7; unclear D gene. From germline, CDR1 is SGHRS and CDR2 YFSETQ. The CDR3 is 13 amino acids. V lost 0 bases, J lost 2 bases, and 6 bases lay in between. The CDR3 is CASSLARAYEQYF. In DNA, the CDR3 is TGCGCCAGCAGCTTGGCGCGCGCCTACGAGCAGTACTTC.

This clone was detected once. This chain's CDR3 is CASSSEGRGAWDTQYF. DNA of the CDR3: TGTGCCAGCAGCTCGGAGGGCCGGGGGGCATGGGATACGCAGTATTTT. The V and J genes are TRBV7-2 and TRBJ2-3, with TRBD2 as a possible D gene (7 bases). This CDR3 has 16 amino acids. Germline V lookup: CDR1 SGHTA, CDR2 FQGNSA. V dropped 4 bases and J dropped 6 bases, with 20 bases sitting between them.

Comment on this clone: The sample has other DNA sequences that encode this CDR3 too. The V gene is TRBV4-1, the J gene TRBJ2-3; possible D gene TRBD2, 6 bases. V was pared by 6 bases and J by 0 bases, with 13 bases between. Germline CDR1 MGHRA, CDR2 YSYEKL. CDR3 size: 15 residues. CDR3 DNA sequence: TGCGCCAGCAGTCTTCTGGCGGGAAGCACAGATACGCAGTATTTT. It is translated as CASSLLAGSTDTQYF.

The chain employs TRBV11-3 and TRBJ1-1; 10 bases align to TRBD1. CDR1 SGHNT and CDR2 YENEEA come from the germline V gene. The length of the CDR3 is 13 residues. The CDR3 nucleotides are TGTGCGATGGGGACAGGGGAGAGCACTGAAGCTTTCTTT. Amino acid sequence: CAMGTGESTEAFF.

As concerns this clone: This CDR3 is also generated by other DNA sequences in the sample. This rearrangement joins TRBV7-9 to TRBJ1-2; D is uncertain. This CDR3 spans 12 amino acids. With 5 bases removed from V and 4 bases from J, the gap between germline ends came to 8 bases. The V gene's germline CDR1 is SEHNR and CDR2 FQNEAQ (reference sequence). Here the CDR3 DNA reads TGTGCCAGCAGCCCCGGAGGCTATGGCTACACCTTC. It is translated as CASSPGGYGYTF.

The V gene is TRBV25-1, the J gene TRBJ2-7; a possible D gene is TRBD2 (6 bases). Germline V gene data show CDR1 as MGHDK and CDR2 as SYGVNS. V lost 5 bases and J 5 bases, leaving 16 bases between the germline ends. CDR3 size: 14 residues. The CDR3 spells CASSSTSRGDEQYF. The CDR3 DNA reads as TGTGCCAGCAGTAGCACTAGCCGCGGGGACGAGCAGTACTTC.

The chain couples TRBV13 to TRBJ2-6; no clear D. Germline V gene lookup returns CDR1 PRHDT and CDR2 FYEKMQ (reference sequence). This CDR3 is 15 amino acids long. Between the trimmed V and J ends, which lost 1 base and 1 base, there was a span of 5 bases. The CDR3 DNA reads as TGTGCCAGCAGCTTAGTTGGGTCTGGGGCCAACGTCCTGACTTTC. Protein: CASSLVGSGANVLTF.

Note on this clone: Other DNA sequences from this sample encode an identical CDR3 as well. This sequence joins TRBV27 and TRBJ2-1, with 8 bases identical to TRBD2. The CDR3 length is 16 residues. Trimming took 3 bases from V and 1 from J; bases not matched to a gene: 5. The V gene's germline CDR1 is MNHEY and CDR2 SMNVEV (reference sequence). The CDR3 here is CASSFSAGESYNEQFF. CDR3 nucleotide sequence: TGTGCCAGCAGTTTCTCAGCGGGGGAATCCTACAATGAGCAGTTCTTC.